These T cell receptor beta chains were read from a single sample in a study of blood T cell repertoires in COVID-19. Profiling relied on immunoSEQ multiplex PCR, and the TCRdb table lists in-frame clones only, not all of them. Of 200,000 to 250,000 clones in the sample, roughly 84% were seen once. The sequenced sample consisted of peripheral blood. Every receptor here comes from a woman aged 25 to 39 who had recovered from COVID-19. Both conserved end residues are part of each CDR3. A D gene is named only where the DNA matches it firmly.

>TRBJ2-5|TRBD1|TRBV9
CASSSSGGQETQYF
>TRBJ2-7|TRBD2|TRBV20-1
CSASMTSGGEEQYF
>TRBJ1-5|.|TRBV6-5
CASSTQGVNQPQHF
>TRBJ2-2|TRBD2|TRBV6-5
CASLAAGGLTGELFF
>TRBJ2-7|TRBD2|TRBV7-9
CASSPGGPGTSRF
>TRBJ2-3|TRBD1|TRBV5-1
CASSRGQESTDTQYF
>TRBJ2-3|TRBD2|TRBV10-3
CAISPRGGGSTDTQYF
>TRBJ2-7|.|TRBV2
CASTLGTLAYEQYF
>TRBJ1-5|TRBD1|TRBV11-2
CASSSGGEQPQHF
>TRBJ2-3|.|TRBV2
CASSELAFPSTDTQYF
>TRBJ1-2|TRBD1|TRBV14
CASSQDRRTGGLPGGYTF
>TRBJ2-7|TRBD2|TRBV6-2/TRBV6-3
CASSWGTSATDSYEQYF
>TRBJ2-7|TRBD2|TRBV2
CASSLQTGLAGGGKQYF
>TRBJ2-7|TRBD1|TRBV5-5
CASSQGQALLSYEQYF